The T cell receptor beta chain under discussion was sequenced for a study of T-cell reconstitution after alpha-beta-depleted transplantation in children. Trimming removed 6 bases at V and 0 bases at J, with 14 bases between. Germline CDR1 SEHNR, CDR2 FQNEAQ (reference sequence). This CDR3 is built from 16 residues. Unique molecular identifiers were incorporated into the prepared TCRbeta library. TCRdb re-called the PCR reads with MiXCR, one entry per CDR3 protein. Seen here are roughly 490,000 distinct CDR3 sequences, roughly 11% observed once, and the top ten hold 14%. This clonotype was counted between two and nine times.

Sequencing was performed on PBMCs, mostly from graft donor cells, taken 180 days after TCRalphabeta/CD19-depleted stem cell transplant. This clonotype was obtained from a female patient aged 2 to 10 who had a stem cell transplant for aplastic anemia, so the T cells may come from the graft donor. The chain joins TRBV7-9 to TRBJ2-2, with no clear D. This CDR3 is CASSLHQASNTGELFF. The CDR3 DNA sequence: TGTGCCAGCAGTCTACACCAGGCCTCGAACACCGGGGAGCTGTTTTTT. The entire variable domain, with the rest obtained from reference TRBV7-9 and TRBJ2-2, is as follows: DTGVSQNPRHKITKRGQNVTFRCDPISEHNRLYWYRQTLGQGPEFLTYFQNEAQLEKSRLLSDRFSAERPKGSFSTLEIQRTEQGDSAMYLCASSLHQASNTGELFFGEGSRLTVL.